This T cell receptor beta chain appears in the sequencing data of a study of CD8+ T cells in alopecia areata. Study-wide context: Oral tofacitinib (5 to 10 mg twice daily) was administered to treated patients.

Indicated treatment: oral pan-JAK inhibitor, 5-10 mg twice daily. From PBMCs, CD4+ and CD8+ T cells were sorted. Per germline, CDR1 LGHNA and CDR2 YSLEER. The trim removed 4 bases at V and 2 bases at J, leaving 2 bases unmatched. The CDR3 length is 14 residues. cDNA prepared by RNA extraction and subsequent reverse transcription served as the template for sequencing. Sequenced by immunoSEQ multiplex PCR; TCRdb stores in-frame clones only, minus some. Among approximately 210,000 clones listed, more than 60% were seen once. The material sequenced was CD4+ T cells sorted from blood, taken between weeks 44 and 45, from a patient treated with tofacitinib. The origin of this receptor is a human donor with alopecia areata. The V call is TRBV4-3, the J call TRBJ1-5; 7 nucleotides agree with TRBD1. CDR3 loop: CASSPGQGNQPQHF. For the CDR3, the DNA is TGCGCCAGCAGCCCTGGACAGGGCAATCAGCCCCAGCATTTT.